This T cell receptor (beta chain) stems from a study of shared clonotypes between healthy human individuals. Study in general: Per donor, CD8 memory used one plate, CD8 naive used two, CD4 memory used three and CD4 naive used three.

Of note for this clone: Its specificity is not known.

General observations from the study: On the whole, naive subsets had larger estimated richness than memory subsets had.

Positive CCR7 selection of CD45RO-negative cells yielded the naive CD8 cells, and terminally differentiated effector memory CD45RA+ cells were excluded. V was cut by 6 bases and J by 3 bases, with 15 bases left in between. This CDR3 is built from 15 residues. Looked up from germline, CDR1 is KGHSH and CDR2 is LQKENI. Using immunoSEQ multiplex PCR, the repertoire was profiled, and TCRdb retains in-frame clones only, with some absent. This table holds fewer than 800,000 clones, approximately 90% found once. The chain joins TRBV18 to TRBJ2-1, with no clear D. Sample: naive CD8+ T cells sorted from blood. The sequence derives from a man aged 25-45 years in good health. CDR3 in DNA: TGTGCCAGCTCGCGAGGCGCTGGGCGCTACAATGAGCAGTTCTTC. Translating gives CASSRGAGRYNEQFF. Supplemented by reference TRBV18 and TRBJ2-1, the full variable domain reads NAGVMQNPRHLVRRRGQEARLRCSPMKGHSHVYWYRQLPEEGLKFMVYLQKENIIDESGMPKERFSAEFPKEGPSILRIQQVVRGDSAAYFCASSRGAGRYNEQFFGPGTRLTVL.